These 14 T cell receptor beta chains share one sample of origin, sequenced in a study of CD8+ T cells in alopecia areata. Following extraction, RNA underwent reverse transcription to cDNA, which served as the sequencing template. Only in-frame clones appear in the TCRdb table, and some are missing; sequencing was by immunoSEQ multiplex PCR. The sample records about 210,000 clones, around 66% being singletons. As for treatment: oral pan-JAK inhibitor, 5-10 mg twice daily. Source: CD4+ T cells sorted from blood, taken at week 4, from a patient treated with tofacitinib. The receptors stem from a human donor with alopecia areata.

The chain links TRBV19 to TRBJ1-2; the D gene is possibly TRBD1 (5 bases). There are 14 residues in the CDR3. The V end lost 5 bases, the J end lost 5 bases, and 15 bases lay between the germline ends. Per germline, CDR1 LNHDA and CDR2 SQIVND (reference sequence). The CDR3 DNA reads as TGTGCCAGTAGTCCGGACAAGGGAAAGTATGGCTACACCTTC. This sequence encodes CASSPDKGKYGYTF.

The chain combines TRBV7-9 with TRBJ2-6; a possible D gene is TRBD1 (5 bases). CDR1 and CDR2 (germline): SEHNR, FQNEAQ (reference sequence). The CDR3 loop spans 16 amino acids. The V end was cut by 5 bases, the J end by 2 bases, with 13 bases between. The CDR3 sequence: CASSPQGRTGANVLTF. The DNA for the CDR3 is TGTGCCAGCAGCCCGCAGGGAAGGACTGGGGCCAACGTCCTGACTTTC.

The chain links TRBV4-1 to TRBJ2-3; 8 bases align to TRBD1. V dropped 3 bases and J dropped 1; count of bases not matched to a gene: 3. Germline CDR1 is MGHRA and CDR2 is YSYEKL. CDR3 length: 15 amino acids. CDR3 protein: CASSHSGQGTDTQYF. Written as DNA, the CDR3 is TGCGCCAGCAGCCATTCGGGACAGGGCACAGATACGCAGTATTTT.

This chain links TRBV6-5 with TRBJ1-6, with no clear D. Trimming pared 6 bases from V and 10 bases from J, leaving 7 bases between. Per germline, CDR1 MNHEY and CDR2 SVGAGI. The CDR3 has 11 amino acids. The CDR3 nucleotides are TGTGCCAGCAGCCAAGGCTCACCCCTCCACTTT. Translated: CASSQGSPLHF.

The J gene is TRBJ2-7, the V gene TRBV7-9; TRBD1 aligns across 7 bases. The length of the CDR3 is 14 residues. Trimming cost V 6 bases and J 0 bases; bases outside gene matches: 5. The germline V gene has CDR1 SEHNR and CDR2 FQNEAQ (reference sequence). CDR3 amino acids: CASSRRDSSYEQYF. CDR3 in DNA: TGTGCCAGCAGTCGACGGGACAGCTCCTACGAGCAGTACTTC.

The V and J genes are TRBV27 and TRBJ1-6; D uncertain. The CDR3 loop spans 12 amino acids. CDR1 and CDR2 from the germline V gene are MNHEY and SMNVEV (reference sequence). Between the trimmed V and J ends, which lost 0 bases and 12 bases, there was a span of 6 bases. CDR3 coding DNA: TGTGCCAGCAGTTTATCGCGGGGACCCCTCCACTTT. It translates to CASSLSRGPLHF.

This chain connects TRBV21-1 to TRBJ2-5; the table calls TRBD1, which could not be checked here. TRBV21-1 is classified as a pseudogene. The CDR3 spans 15 residues. CDR3 DNA sequence: TGTGCCAGCAGCAAAGCAGGGCAGGGGACCGAGACCCAGTACTTC. Residues: CASSKAGQGTETQYF.

This clone was counted only a few times. The chain links TRBV7-2 to TRBJ1-2; D may be TRBD1 (6 bases). The CDR3 length is 12 residues. V was trimmed by 5 bases and J by 8 bases, leaving 12 bases between them. Germline lookup yields CDR1 SGHTA and CDR2 FQGNSA. The CDR3 bases are TGTGCCAGCAGCCCGGTAGGGGGAGGCTACACCTTC. It is translated as CASSPVGGGYTF.

The chain has TRBV7-2 and TRBJ2-5; D possibly corresponds to TRBD1 (5 bases). Germline CDR1 and CDR2: SGHTA and FQGNSA. Trimming took off 5 bases at V and 1 base at J, with 8 bases between the two ends. This CDR3 region has 13 residues. The CDR3 is CASSSQGQETQYF. The CDR3 DNA is TGTGCCAGCAGCAGTCAGGGCCAAGAGACCCAGTACTTC.

The chain joins TRBV4-2 to TRBJ1-2; no reliable D call. Germline CDR1 and CDR2: LGHNA and YNFKEQ. The germline V and J ends were trimmed by 0 bases and 4 bases, with 9 bases remaining between them. The CDR3 totals 14 residues. CDR3 protein: CASSQDPGFYGYTF. The CDR3 bases are TGTGCCAGCAGCCAAGATCCGGGTTTCTATGGCTACACCTTC.

The chain links TRBV9 to TRBJ1-6, with 7 bases matching TRBD1. This CDR3 spans 14 amino acids. Trimming at V came to 3 bases and at J to 9 bases, leaving 6 bases not matched to a gene. Germline CDR1 and CDR2: SGDLS and YYNGEE. This CDR3 reads CASSGATGTSPLHF. CDR3 sequence (DNA): TGTGCCAGCAGCGGAGCGACAGGGACTTCACCCCTCCACTTT.

The genes are TRBV14 and TRBJ1-2; D is unresolved. The ends were cut back, 0 bases at V and 3 bases at J, with 8 bases in the middle. The CDR3 is 14 residues long. CDR1 is SGHDN and CDR2 is FVKESK in the germline V gene. The DNA for the CDR3 is TGTGCCAGCAGCCAAGATTTCAACTACTATGGCTACACCTTC. Translated, it gives CASSQDFNYYGYTF.

The chain combines TRBV6-5 with TRBJ2-1; possibly TRBD2 for D (6 bases). The CDR3 sequence is 15 residues long. V dropped 0 bases and J dropped 2 bases, with 8 bases sitting between them. In germline, CDR1 is MNHEY, CDR2 SVGAGI. CDR3 sequence (DNA): TGTGCCAGCAGTTACTCGGGCGGGACCTACAATGAGCAGTTCTTC. Translated, it gives CASSYSGGTYNEQFF.

The V gene is TRBV29-1, the J gene TRBJ2-5; no definite D call. CDR1 SQVTM and CDR2 ANQGSEA come from the germline V gene. V was trimmed by 1 base and J by 4 bases, leaving 10 bases between them. The CDR3 contains 13 residues. The CDR3 here is CSVEGSGLETQYF. The CDR3 DNA reads as TGCAGCGTTGAAGGGTCGGGTCTAGAGACCCAGTACTTC.